These 6 T cell receptor beta chains share one sample of origin, sequenced in a study of T cells expressing NK-cell markers. TCRdb re-called the 5' RACE reads and shows each CDR3 protein once, DNA omitted. The listing contains 5,000 to 6,500 distinct CDR3 sequences. Sequencing was performed on blood T cells: a sorted CD56 or NKG2C T cell subset, CD4+ or CD8+ T cells, or bulk PBMC T cells (not recorded which). The receptors come from a man aged 18 to 30 in good health.

The rearrangement uses TRBV12-3 or TRBV12-4 and TRBJ1-5; TCRdb gives TRBD1 as the D gene, but with no DNA this cannot be confirmed. This CDR3 is 16 amino acids long. This CDR3 reads CASSLITGFMGQPQHF.

The rearrangement links TRBV4-1 to TRBJ2-3. The CDR3 runs 15 residues. Germline assignment: CDR1 MGHRA and CDR2 YSYEKL. This chain's CDR3 is CASSQDGLGPDTQYF.

The rearrangement links TRBV11-2 to TRBJ1-4. CDR3 length equals 14 residues. Germline assignment: CDR1 SGHAT and CDR2 FQNNGV. The CDR3: CASRTTATNEKLFF.

V gene TRBV6-4 combines with J gene TRBJ2-2; as DNA is missing, the TRBD1 call by TCRdb cannot be tested. This CDR3 comprises 19 residues. CDR1 is MRHNA and CDR2 is SNTAGT in the germline V gene. The CDR3 loop reads CASSDLVGSGTGVSGELFF.

V and J are TRBV5-1 and TRBJ1-1; TCRdb indicates TRBD1, and absent DNA this call remains unverified. The CDR3 loop spans 15 amino acids. The germline V gene has CDR1 SGHRS and CDR2 YFSETQ. The CDR3 region is CASSFYRGQGTEAFF.

The chain employs TRBV6-4 and TRBJ2-1. CDR3 length: 13 amino acids. Germline CDR1 and CDR2: MRHNA and SNTAGT. This chain's CDR3 is CASSDKQTDEQFF.